These 3 T cell receptor beta chains originate from one sample sequenced in a study of regulatory T cells in long-lasting Graves disease. Indicated time point: newly diagnosed GD, antithyroid drugs for less than 3 months. PBMCs provided the RNA from which the TCR library was made. Construction of the TCR beta libraries employed iRepertoire HTBI primers in conjunction with Arm-PCR of CDR3 regions. TCRdb processed the multiplex PCR reads anew with MiXCR; each CDR3 protein has one entry. Among 360,000 or so distinct CDR3 sequences listed, about a sixth were seen once. The data also belong to a second study, concerning T cells in Graves' hyperthyroidism and ophthalmopathy.

The sequencing here drew on peripheral blood mononuclear cells (PBMCs), taken at new diagnosis, from a patient treated with antithyroid drugs. These receptor sequences come from a man in his forties with Graves disease.

This clonotype has a count of ten or more. The chain uses TRBV11-1 and TRBJ1-6; TRBD1 might be the D (6 bases). CDR1 is SGHAT and CDR2 is FQDESV in the germline V gene (reference sequence). This CDR3 spans 14 amino acids. Trimming removed 2 bases from V and 10 bases from J, with 12 bases in between. The CDR3 spells CASSLTGRESPLHF. The CDR3 bases are TGTGCCAGCAGCTTAACAGGGCGAGAGTCACCCCTCCACTTT.

V and J are TRBV29-1 and TRBJ2-3; 12 bases are shared with TRBD2. V was pared by 4 bases and J by 1 base, with 12 bases of the junction left unmatched. Germline-derived CDR1 and CDR2 are SQVTM and ANQGSEA. The CDR3 consists of 18 residues. The CDR3 sequence: CSVAQALLAGGGTDTQYF. As DNA, the CDR3 is TGCAGCGTTGCGCAAGCGCTTCTAGCGGGGGGGGGCACAGATACGCAGTATTTT.

This clonotype has ten or more counts. V is TRBV5-1 and J is TRBJ2-3; 11 bases are shared with TRBD2. V shed 5 bases and J 4 bases; nucleotides not matched to a gene: 9. Germline V CDR1 and CDR2: SGHRS, YFSETQ. This CDR3 region has 16 residues. The CDR3 nucleotides read TGCGCCAGCAGTGACTTACTAGCGGGGGCGTCAGATACGCAGTATTTT. This gives the protein CASSDLLAGASDTQYF.